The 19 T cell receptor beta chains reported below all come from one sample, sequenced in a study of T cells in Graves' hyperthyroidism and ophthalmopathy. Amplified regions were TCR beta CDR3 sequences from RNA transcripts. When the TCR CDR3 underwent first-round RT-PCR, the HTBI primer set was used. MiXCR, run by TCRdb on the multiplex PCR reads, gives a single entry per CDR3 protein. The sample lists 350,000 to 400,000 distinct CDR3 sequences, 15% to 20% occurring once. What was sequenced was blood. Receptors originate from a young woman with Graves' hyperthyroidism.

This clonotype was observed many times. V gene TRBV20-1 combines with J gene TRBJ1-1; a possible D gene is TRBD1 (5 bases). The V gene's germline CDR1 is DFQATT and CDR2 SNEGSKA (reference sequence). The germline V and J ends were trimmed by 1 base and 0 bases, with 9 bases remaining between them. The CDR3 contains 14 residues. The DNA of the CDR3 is TGCAGTGCTAGAGGGGGCGGGATGAACACTGAAGCTTTCTTT. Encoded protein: CSARGGGMNTEAFF.

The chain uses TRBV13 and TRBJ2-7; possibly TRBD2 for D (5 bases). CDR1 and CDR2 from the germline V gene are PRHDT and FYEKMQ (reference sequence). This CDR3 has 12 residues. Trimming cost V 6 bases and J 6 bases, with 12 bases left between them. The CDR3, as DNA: TGTGCCAGCAGTCGAGGGAAAAGCGAGCAGTACTTC. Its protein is CASSRGKSEQYF.

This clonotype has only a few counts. The CDR3 is CASSSGRTGYGYTF. The CDR3 region has the DNA TGTGCCAGCAGTTCGGGCCGGACCGGCTATGGCTACACCTTC. The V and J genes are TRBV12-3 or TRBV12-4 and TRBJ1-2; D not certain. The length of the CDR3 is 14 residues. V lost 4 bases to trimming and J lost 4 bases, with 13 bases between them.

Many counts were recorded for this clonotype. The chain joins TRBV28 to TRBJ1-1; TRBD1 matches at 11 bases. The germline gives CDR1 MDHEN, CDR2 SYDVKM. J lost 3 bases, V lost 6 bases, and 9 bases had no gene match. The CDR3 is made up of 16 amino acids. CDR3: CASSLAGQGAYTEAFF. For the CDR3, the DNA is TGTGCCAGCAGCCTCGCCGGACAGGGGGCTTACACTGAAGCTTTCTTT.

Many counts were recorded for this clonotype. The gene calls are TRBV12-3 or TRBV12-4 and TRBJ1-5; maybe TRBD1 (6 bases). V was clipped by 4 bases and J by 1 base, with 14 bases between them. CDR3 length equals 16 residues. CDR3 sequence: CASSSGEGLSNQPQHF. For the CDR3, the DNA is TGTGCCAGCAGTTCAGGGGAGGGATTGAGCAATCAGCCCCAGCATTTT.

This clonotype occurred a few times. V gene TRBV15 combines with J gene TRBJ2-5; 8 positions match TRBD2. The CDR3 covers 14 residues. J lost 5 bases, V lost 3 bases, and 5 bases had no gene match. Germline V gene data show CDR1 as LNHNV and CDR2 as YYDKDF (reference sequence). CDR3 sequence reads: CATSRRGGSETQYF. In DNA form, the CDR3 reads TGTGCCACCAGCAGGCGCGGGGGGTCGGAGACCCAGTACTTC.

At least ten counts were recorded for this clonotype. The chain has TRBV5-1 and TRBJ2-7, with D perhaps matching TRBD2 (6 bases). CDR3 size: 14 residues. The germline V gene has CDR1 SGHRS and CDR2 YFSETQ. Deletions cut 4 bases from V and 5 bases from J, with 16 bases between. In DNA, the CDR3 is TGCGCCAGCAGCCGTACGGGGGACGGAAACGAGCAGTACTTC. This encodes CASSRTGDGNEQYF. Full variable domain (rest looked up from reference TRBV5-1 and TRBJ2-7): KAGVTQTPRYLIKTRGQQVTLSCSPISGHRSVSWYQQTPGQGLQFLFEYFSETQRNKGNFPGRFSGRQFSNSRSEMNVSTLELGDSALYLCASSRTGDGNEQYFGPGTRLTVT.

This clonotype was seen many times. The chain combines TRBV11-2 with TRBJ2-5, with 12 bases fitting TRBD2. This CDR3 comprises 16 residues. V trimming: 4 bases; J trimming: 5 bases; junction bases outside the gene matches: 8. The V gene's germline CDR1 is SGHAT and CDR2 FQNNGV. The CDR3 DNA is TGTGCCAGCAGCTCCAGAACTAGCGGGGGGTACGAGACCCAGTACTTC. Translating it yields CASSSRTSGGYETQYF. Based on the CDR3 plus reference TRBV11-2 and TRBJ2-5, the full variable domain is EAGVAQSPRYKIIEKRQSVAFWCNPISGHATLYWYQQILGQGPKLLIQFQNNGVVDDSQLPKDRFSAERLKGVDSTLKIQPAKLEDSAVYLCASSSRTSGGYETQYFGPGTRLLVL.

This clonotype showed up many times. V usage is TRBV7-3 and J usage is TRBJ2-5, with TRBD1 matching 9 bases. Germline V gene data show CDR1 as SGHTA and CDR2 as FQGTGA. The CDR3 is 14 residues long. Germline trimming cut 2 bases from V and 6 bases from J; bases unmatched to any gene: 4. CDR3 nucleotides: TGTGCCAGCAGCTTAGGGGGACAGGGCAAGACCCAGTACTTC. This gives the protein CASSLGGQGKTQYF.

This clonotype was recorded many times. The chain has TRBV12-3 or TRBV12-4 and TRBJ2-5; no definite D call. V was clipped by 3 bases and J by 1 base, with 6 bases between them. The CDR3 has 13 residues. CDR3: CASSFYIQETQYF. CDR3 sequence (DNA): TGTGCCAGCAGTTTCTACATCCAAGAGACCCAGTACTTC.

CDR3 sequence reads: CASSPLVGGNYGYTF. The CDR3 nucleotides are TGCGCCAGCAGCCCCCTGGTAGGAGGTAACTATGGCTACACCTTC. This sequence joins TRBV4-1 and TRBJ1-2; no clear D gene. Germline values: CDR1 MGHRA, CDR2 YSYEKL. V lost 4 bases to trimming and J lost 1 base, with 13 bases between them. There are 15 residues in the CDR3.

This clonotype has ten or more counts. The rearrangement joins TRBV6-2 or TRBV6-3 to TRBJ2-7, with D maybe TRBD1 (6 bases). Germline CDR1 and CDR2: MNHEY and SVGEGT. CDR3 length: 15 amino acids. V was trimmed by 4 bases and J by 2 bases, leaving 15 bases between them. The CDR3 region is CASSFPTGFTYEQYF. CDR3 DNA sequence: TGTGCCAGCAGTTTCCCGACAGGTTTCACCTACGAGCAGTACTTC.

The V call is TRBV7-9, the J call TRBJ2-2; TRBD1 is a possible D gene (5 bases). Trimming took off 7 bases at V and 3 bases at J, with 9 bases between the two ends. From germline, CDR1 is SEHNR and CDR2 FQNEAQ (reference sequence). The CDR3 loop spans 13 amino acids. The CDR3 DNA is TGTGCCAGCAAAGGCAGGGACACCGGGGAGCTGTTTTTT. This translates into CASKGRDTGELFF.

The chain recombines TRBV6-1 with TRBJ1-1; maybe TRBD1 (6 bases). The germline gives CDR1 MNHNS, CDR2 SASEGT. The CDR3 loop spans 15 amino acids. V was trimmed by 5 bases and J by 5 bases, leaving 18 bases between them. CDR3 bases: TGTGCCAGCAGTCCATACAGGGCTGGTGAAACTGAAGCTTTCTTT. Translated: CASSPYRAGETEAFF.

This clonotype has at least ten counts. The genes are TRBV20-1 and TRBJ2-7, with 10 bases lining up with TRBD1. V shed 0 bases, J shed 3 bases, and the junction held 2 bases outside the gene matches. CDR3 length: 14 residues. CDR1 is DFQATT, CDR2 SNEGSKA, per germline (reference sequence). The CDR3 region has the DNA TGCAGTGCTAGAGACGGGACAGGGGTCTACGAGCAGTACTTC. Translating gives CSARDGTGVYEQYF.

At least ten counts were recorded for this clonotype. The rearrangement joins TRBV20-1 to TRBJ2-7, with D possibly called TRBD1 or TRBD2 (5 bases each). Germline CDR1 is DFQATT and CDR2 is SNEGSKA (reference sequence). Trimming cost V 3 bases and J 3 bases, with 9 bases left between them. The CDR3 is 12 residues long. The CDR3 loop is CSARSGLYEQYF. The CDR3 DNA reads TGCAGTGCTAGGTCGGGGCTCTACGAGCAGTACTTC.

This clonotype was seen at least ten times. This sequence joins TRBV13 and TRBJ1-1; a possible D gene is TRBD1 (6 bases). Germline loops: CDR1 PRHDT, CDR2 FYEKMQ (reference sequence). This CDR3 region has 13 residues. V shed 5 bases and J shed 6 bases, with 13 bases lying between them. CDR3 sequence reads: CASSPRGPPEAFF. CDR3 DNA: TGTGCCAGCAGCCCCCGGGGGCCTCCTGAAGCTTTCTTT. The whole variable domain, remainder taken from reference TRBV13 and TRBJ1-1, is AAGVIQSPRHLIKEKRETATLKCYPIPRHDTVYWYQQGPGQDPQFLISFYEKMQSDKGSIPDRFSAQQFSDYHSELNMSSLELGDSALYFCASSPRGPPEAFFGQGTRLTVV.

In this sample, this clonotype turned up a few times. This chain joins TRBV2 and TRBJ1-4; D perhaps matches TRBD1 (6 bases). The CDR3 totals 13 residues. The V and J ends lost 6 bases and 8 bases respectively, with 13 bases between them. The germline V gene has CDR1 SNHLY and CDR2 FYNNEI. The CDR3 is CASRAGDYEKLFF. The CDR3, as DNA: TGTGCCAGCAGGGCAGGGGATTACGAAAAACTGTTTTTT.

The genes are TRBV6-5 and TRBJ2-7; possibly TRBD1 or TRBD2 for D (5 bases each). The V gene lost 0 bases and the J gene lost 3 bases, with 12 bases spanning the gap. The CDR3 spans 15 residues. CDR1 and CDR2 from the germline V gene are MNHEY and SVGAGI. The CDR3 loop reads CASSYSAWGSYEQYF. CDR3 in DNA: TGTGCCAGCAGTTACTCGGCATGGGGGAGCTACGAGCAGTACTTC.